Listed below are T cell receptor beta chains from one sample, sequenced in a study of Graves' ophthalmopathy and Graves' hyperthyroidism. TCRdb used MiXCR to reprocess the multiplex PCR reads, holding one entry per CDR3 protein. The sample carries almost 750,000 distinct CDR3 sequences, 35% to 50% recorded once. The sequencing sample was made of peripheral blood. The origin of the receptors is an adult man with Graves' ophthalmopathy. Both conserved end residues are part of each CDR3. The D gene is left open where the match is weak. Size is omitted from some rows. Given values are once, few, many or a class for expanded clones.

>NA|NA|TRBJ1-2|TRBV29-1
TGCAGCGCCCTAACAGCCTATGGCTACACCTTC
CSALTAYGYTF
>TRBD2|NA|TRBJ2-5|TRBV10-3
TGTGCCACCAGTGCTAGCGGTGGAAAGGAAGAGACCCAGTACTTC
CATSASGGKEETQYF
>NA|NA|TRBJ2-7|TRBV10-3
TGTGCCAGCAGTCCTTCCCGGCGGACGAGCTCCTACGAGCAGTACTTC
CASSPSRRTSSYEQYF
>NA|NA|TRBJ2-5|TRBV4-2
TGTGCCAGCAGCCCCGGGACACGGCCCCACCAAGAGACCCAGTACTTC
CASSPGTRPHQETQYF
>NA|many|TRBJ1-1|TRBV29-1
TGCAGCGTTGAATGGGTTACTGAAGCTTTCTTT
CSVEWVTEAFF
>NA|many|TRBJ2-7|TRBV7-9
TGTGCCAGCAGCTTTGTCGCCTACGAGCAGTACTTC
CASSFVAYEQYF
>TRBD2|few|TRBJ2-7|TRBV2
TGTGCCAGCAGCTTGGGGACTAGCGGGGCCGCGGGTGAGCAGTACTTC
CASSLGTSGAAGEQYF
>TRBD2|few|TRBJ2-2|TRBV7-9
TGTGCCAGCAGCCCAAGGAGCTCGGGGGGTTTTGGGACCGGGGAGCTGTTTTTT
CASSPRSSGGFGTGELFF
>NA|many|TRBJ1-6|TRBV14
TGTGCCAGCAGCCGCACGGGCGGTTCTTCACCCCTCCACTTT
CASSRTGGSSPLHF
>NA|few|TRBJ1-2|TRBV2
TGTGCCAGCAGGACGGACCTGGGGGGCTACACCTTC
CASRTDLGGYTF
>NA|few|TRBJ1-2|TRBV20-1
TGCAGTGCTAGTAGGAGGGGCAGCTACACCTTC
CSASRRGSYTF
>NA|many|TRBJ1-4|TRBV29-1
TGCAGCGTTGGACAGGTGGATGAAAAACTGTTTTTT
CSVGQVDEKLFF
>TRBD1|NA|TRBJ1-2|TRBV29-1
TGCAGCAGCCAGGACAGGGGAGGAGGTGGCTACACCTTC
CSSQDRGGGGYTF
>TRBD2|NA|TRBJ2-2|TRBV9
TGTGCCAGCAGCGCCCTAGGCGGGAGAAACGGGGAGCTGTTTTTT
CASSALGGRNGELFF
>NA|many|TRBJ1-3|TRBV25-1
TGTGCCAGCAGTCGGATGGATGGAAACACCATATATTTT
CASSRMDGNTIYF
>NA|few|TRBJ1-6|TRBV25-1
TGTGCCAGCAGTCCTACAGGGACCTATAATTCACCCCTCCACTTT
CASSPTGTYNSPLHF
>TRBD1|NA|TRBJ2-6|TRBV25-1
TGTGCCAGCAGAACCCCTGAAGGGGGCTATGGGGCCAACGTCCTGACTTTC
CASRTPEGGYGANVLTF
>NA|many|TRBJ1-5|TRBV10-3
TGTGCCATCAGTCAGGGTTTCAATCAGCCCCAGCATTTT
CAISQGFNQPQHF
>NA|NA|TRBJ2-7|TRBV2
TGTGCCAGCAGTTCCGCCGGACTAACCTACGAGCAGTACTTC
CASSSAGLTYEQYF
>TRBD1|NA|TRBJ1-5|TRBV19
TGTGCCAGCTCACCTCTAGCAGGGGGCGGGCCCCAGCATTTT
CASSPLAGGGPQHF
>NA|many|TRBJ2-5|TRBV29-1
TGCAGCGTTGAAGAATTCAAACAAGAGACCCAGTACTTC
CSVEEFKQETQYF
>NA|NA|TRBJ1-2|TRBV29-1
TGCAGCTTAGCACCAGCCCCAGCCGTCCGTCATGGCTACACCTTC
CSLAPAPAVRHGYTF
>TRBD1|NA|TRBJ1-4|TRBV19
TGTGCCAGCAACCCCGGGACAGGGCCAAATGGGGGTAATGAAAAACTGTTTTTT
CASNPGTGPNGGNEKLFF
>TRBD2|NA|TRBJ2-2|TRBV15
TGTGCCACCAGCAGAGGGGGAGGGTACGGACAAACCGGGGAGCTGTTTTTT
CATSRGGGYGQTGELFF
>TRBD1|few|TRBJ2-2|TRBV29-1
TGCAGCGTTTCCGGGACAGGGGGCCCCGGGGAGCTGTTTTTT
CSVSGTGGPGELFF
>TRBD1|many|TRBJ1-5|TRBV15
TGTGCCACCGCCCCCGGGACAGGGTTTCAGCCCCAGCATTTT
CATAPGTGFQPQHF
>NA|few|TRBJ2-7|TRBV5-5
TGTGCCAGCAGTGAGCGATACAGGGACGAGCAGTACTTC
CASSERYRDEQYF
>NA|NA|TRBJ1-1|TRBV28
TGTGCCAGCAGTTTTAGGCTTACGTGGAACACTGAAGCTTTCTTT
CASSFRLTWNTEAFF
>NA|NA|TRBJ1-2|TRBV2
TGTGCCAGCACAAAGACAGCCCTTAACTATGGCTACACCTTC
CASTKTALNYGYTF
>TRBD2|few|TRBJ2-5|TRBV20-1
TGCAGTGCAAGGACTAGCGGGGGAGAGACCCAGTACTTC
CSARTSGGETQYF
>NA|many|TRBJ1-2|TRBV20-1
TGCAGTGCTCACCGAGGGCCCAAATATGGCTACACCTTC
CSAHRGPKYGYTF
>TRBD2|NA|TRBJ2-2|TRBV25-1
TGTGCCAGCAGTAATAGCGGGAGTCGAATAACCGGGGAGCTGTTTTTT
CASSNSGSRITGELFF
>TRBD1|NA|TRBJ1-5|TRBV20-1
TGCAGTGCTAGCCACCTCGACAGGGCCCTCGATCAGCCCCAGCATTTT
CSASHLDRALDQPQHF
>NA|few|TRBJ2-7|TRBV27
TGTGCCAGCAGTTTACCCGGGACCGAGCAGTACTTC
CASSLPGTEQYF
>NA|NA|TRBJ1-2|TRBV2
TGTGCCAGCAGAGGAGAAGAAAGATATGGCTGCACCTTC
CASRGEERYGCTF
>NA|few|TRBJ1-2|TRBV6-6
TGTGCCAGCAGAAGACTTCGGGGTGTAGGTTATGGCTACACCTTC
CASRRLRGVGYGYTF
>NA|NA|TRBJ2-6|TRBV11-1
TGTACCAGCAGCTTAGCCTTCGGGCAGAACCGAAGGGGAGGCTCTGGGGCCAACGTCCTGACTTTC
CTSSLAFGQNRRGGSGANVLTF
>NA|few|TRBJ1-5|TRBV24-1
TGTGCCAGCAGTTACGGGGCGGGAAGAAGCAATCAGCCCCAGCATTTT
CASSYGAGRSNQPQHF
>TRBD2|few|TRBJ2-7|TRBV9
TGTGCCAGCAGCTCTGGGGGGGACTACGAGCAGTACTTC
CASSSGGDYEQYF
>NA|NA|TRBJ2-7|TRBV20-1
TGCAGTGCTAGAGGGATAGCCGGATACGAGCAGTACTTC
CSARGIAGYEQYF
>NA|many|TRBJ1-1|TRBV29-1
TGCAGCGTTGTGGTAGCGGCTGTGAACACTGAAGCTTTCTTT
CSVVVAAVNTEAFF
>NA|many|TRBJ2-5|TRBV2
TGTGCCAGCAGGGATGGACGGTTCGAAGTGGAGACCCAGTACTTC
CASRDGRFEVETQYF
>TRBD1|NA|TRBJ1-4|TRBV29-1
TGCAGCGTTGAAGGGCAGGGGGCGAGAAAACTGTTTTTT
CSVEGQGARKLFF
>NA|few|TRBJ2-7|TRBV20-1
TGCAGTGCTAGAGACCCAGCCAGGGCTGAGTACGAGCAGTACTTC
CSARDPARAEYEQYF
>NA|few|TRBJ1-5|TRBV24-1
TGTGCCACCCGACAGGCCCGCGGGCAGCCCCAGCATTTT
CATRQARGQPQHF
>NA|NA|TRBJ1-2|TRBV20-1
TGCAGTGCCGAGGGGGGGCCGGTCGCCTTC
CSAEGGPVAF
>NA|NA|TRBJ2-7|TRBV20-1
TGCAGTGCTAGAGCTTCACCACCCGACCCATTCAACTACGAGCAGTACTTC
CSARASPPDPFNYEQYF
>TRBD2|once|TRBJ2-7|TRBV7-6
TGTGCTAGCAGCTCAGGTCTAGCGGGAGGGCCAATGGACGAGCAGTACTTC
CASSSGLAGGPMDEQYF
>TRBD1|many|TRBJ1-6|TRBV10-3
TGTGCCATCAGCTCACGTTCGGGACAGGGTTATTCACCCCTCCACTTT
CAISSRSGQGYSPLHF
>TRBD1|NA|TRBJ2-7|TRBV9
TGTGCCAGCAGCGGAGGGGGCGGGCCTCCCTACGAGCAGTACTTC
CASSGGGGPPYEQYF
>NA|NA|TRBJ2-5|TRBV7-9
TGTGCCAGCAGCGCGGCACAGGGCCAAGACAGGGAGACCCAGTACTTC
CASSAAQGQDRETQYF
>TRBD1|once|TRBJ1-1|TRBV9
TGTGCCAGCAGTTTCGGGGACAGCCTTGTCCCAGAAGCTTTCTTT
CASSFGDSLVPEAFF
>NA|NA|TRBJ1-2|TRBV10-2
TGTGCCAGCAGTCACATCGAAGGGGCAGGGTATGGCTACACCTTC
CASSHIEGAGYGYTF
>TRBD1|few|TRBJ1-2|TRBV6-5
TGTGCCAGCAGGACCGCGACAGGGAGCCTCTATGGCTACACCTTC
CASRTATGSLYGYTF
>NA|many|TRBJ1-6|TRBV10-3
TGTGCCAGCATCATGGTTGGGGATTCGATATCACCCCTCCACTTT
CASIMVGDSISPLHF
>NA|NA|TRBJ1-2|TRBV28
TGTGCCAGCAGTTCCCACAGAGAGACTAACTATGGCTACACCTTC
CASSSHRETNYGYTF